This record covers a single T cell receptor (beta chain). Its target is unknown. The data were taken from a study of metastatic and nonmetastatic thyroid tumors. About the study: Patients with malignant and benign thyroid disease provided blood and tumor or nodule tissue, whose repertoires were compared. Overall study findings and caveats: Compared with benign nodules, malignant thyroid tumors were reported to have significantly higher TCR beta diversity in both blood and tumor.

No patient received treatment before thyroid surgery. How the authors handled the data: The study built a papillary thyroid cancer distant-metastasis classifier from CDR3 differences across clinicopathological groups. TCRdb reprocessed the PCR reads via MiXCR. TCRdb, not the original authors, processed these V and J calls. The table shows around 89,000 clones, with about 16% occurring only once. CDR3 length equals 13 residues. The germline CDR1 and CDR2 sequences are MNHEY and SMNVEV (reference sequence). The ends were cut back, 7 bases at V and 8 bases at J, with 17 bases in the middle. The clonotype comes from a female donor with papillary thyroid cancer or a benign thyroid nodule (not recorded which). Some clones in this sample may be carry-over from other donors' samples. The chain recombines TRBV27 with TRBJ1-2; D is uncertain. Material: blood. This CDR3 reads CASTGRSGEGYTF. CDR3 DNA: TGTGCCAGCACGGGCCGGTCTGGCGAAGGCTACACCTTC.